The table lists the clone carrying this T cell receptor beta chain with many counts. The data stem from a study of neurological immune-mediated disorders. TCRdb called the 5' RACE reads again in MiXCR, with one record for every CDR3 protein. The sample has 130,000 or so distinct CDR3 sequences, roughly 3.1% seen once. The sequencing sample was made of PBMCs. The source of this sequence is a woman in her 30s with multiple sclerosis.

In DNA form, the CDR3 reads TGTGCCAGCAGCCTCCGACAGGTGAGCTCCTACAATGAGCAGTTCTTC. Translation gives CASSLRQVSSYNEQFF. The V gene is TRBV14, the J gene TRBJ2-1, with D possibly matching TRBD1 (6 bases). V was trimmed by 4 bases and J by 0 bases, leaving 13 bases between them. Germline CDR1 SGHDN, CDR2 FVKESK. This CDR3 is 16 amino acids long.